Included here is one T cell receptor (beta chain) sequence, with context. This entry belongs to a study of human T cells and chemical hapten exposure. Whole-study context: Donors were sensitized with 2% DPC on the upper inner arm.

Germline lookup yields CDR1 SGHRS and CDR2 YFSETQ. With 0 bases removed from V and 0 bases from J, the gap between germline ends came to 10 bases. This CDR3 spans 15 amino acids. TCRdb independently ran MiXCR on the RACE reads; one entry per CDR3 protein. The sample lists around 340,000 distinct CDR3 sequences; approximately 6.9% were seen once. Time point of the sample: patch test 1, 2 weeks after DPC sensitization. The treatment here: therapeutic diphenylcyclopropenone sensitization with weekly scalp DPC. The receptor's source is a woman under 30 with alopecia areata. Some clones in this sample may be carry-over from other donors' samples. The sequenced sample was whole blood, obtained in connection with sensitization to the hapten diphenylcyclopropenone (DPC). The chain couples TRBV5-1 to TRBJ2-7; D call uncertain. The CDR3 coding sequence is TGCGCCAGCAGCTTGGGAGGCGCTCCCTCCTACGAGCAGTACTTC. Its translation: CASSLGGAPSYEQYF.